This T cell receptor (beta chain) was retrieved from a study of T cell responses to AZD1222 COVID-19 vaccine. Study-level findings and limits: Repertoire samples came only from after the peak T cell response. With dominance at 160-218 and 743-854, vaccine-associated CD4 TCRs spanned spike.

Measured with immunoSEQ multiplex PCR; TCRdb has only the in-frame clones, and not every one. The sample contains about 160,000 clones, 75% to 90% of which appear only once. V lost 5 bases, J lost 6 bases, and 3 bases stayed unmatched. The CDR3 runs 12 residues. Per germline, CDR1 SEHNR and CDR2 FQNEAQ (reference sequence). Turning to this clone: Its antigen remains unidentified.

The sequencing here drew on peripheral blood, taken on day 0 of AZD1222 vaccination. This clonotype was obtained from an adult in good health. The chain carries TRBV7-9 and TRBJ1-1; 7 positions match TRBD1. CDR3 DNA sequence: TGTGCCAGCAGCACAACAGGGGCTGAAGCTTTCTTT. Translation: CASSTTGAEAFF.